This T cell receptor (beta chain) was recovered during a study of cytomegalovirus exposure and HLA in healthy donors. The PCR employed 60 Vbeta primers together with 13 Jbeta primers. Repertoires were generated with immunoSEQ multiplex PCR, while TCRdb's copy carries only in-frame clones and drops some. The table has more than 95,000 clones, around 66% seen once; the top ten hold roughly 3.3%. The germline gives CDR1 LGHNA, CDR2 YSLEER. V gave up 1 base and J gave up 8 bases; unmatched junction bases: 1. This CDR3 contains 13 residues. Concerning this clone itself: Antigen specificity is unknown.

General study results and limits: Previously analyzed data showed that most TCR beta V segments were productive at a frequency of about 90% or about 30%. Later analysis reportedly placed an Asian-associated ancestry cluster below the roughly 690-donor mean in N-insertions.

This clonotype was obtained from a woman aged 50 to 65 in good health and CMV-seronegative. Sequencing was carried out using PBMCs. This chain connects TRBV4-3 to TRBJ2-1, with 8 bases that match TRBD2. CDR3 sequence reads: CASSQAGGYEQFF. The CDR3 DNA follows: TGCGCCAGCAGCCAAGCGGGAGGGTATGAGCAGTTCTTC.